This passage covers 21 T cell receptor beta chains from one sample sequenced in a study of T-cell reconstitution after alpha-beta-depleted transplantation in children. Unique molecular identifiers featured in how the TCRbeta library was prepared. Each CDR3 protein gets one entry after TCRdb re-called the PCR reads with MiXCR. In the table there are some 240,000 distinct CDR3 sequences, over 9.5% of which are singletons. The sequencing here drew on PBMCs from the stem cell graft donor, taken from the stem cell graft. Receptor source: a human donor who donated a stem cell graft to a child with SCID.

The sample holds many counts of this clonotype. The rearrangement joins TRBV7-9 to TRBJ2-7; 9 nucleotides align to TRBD1. V shed 2 bases, J shed 2 bases, and the junction held 4 bases outside the gene matches. Germline V gene sequence: CDR1 SEHNR, CDR2 FQNEAQ (reference sequence). The CDR3 spans 15 residues. The CDR3 loop reads CASSLWGQGTYEQYF. The CDR3 coding sequence is TGTGCCAGCAGCTTATGGGGACAGGGAACCTACGAGCAGTACTTC.

CDR3 nucleotide sequence: TGTGCCAGCAACTTCCAGGGGGCTTTGGTTGATGACTACACCTTC. Translating gives CASNFQGALVDDYTF. The rearrangement links TRBV28 to TRBJ1-2, with 8 bases lining up with TRBD1. V shed 7 bases and J 10 bases; nucleotides not matched to a gene: 17. The CDR3 spans 15 residues. Germline lookup yields CDR1 MDHEN and CDR2 SYDVKM.

With respect to this clonotype: A much larger clone differs by one base, so this may be a read error. The chain carries TRBV3-1 and TRBJ2-1; 9 positions agree with TRBD1. The CDR3 is made up of 17 amino acids. Per the germline V gene, CDR1 is LGHDT and CDR2 is YNNKEL (reference sequence). CDR3 in amino acids: CATSQARDRDLANEQFF. The CDR3 coding sequence is TGTGCCACCAGCCAAGCCCGGGACAGGGATTTAGCCAATGAGCAGTTCTTC.

About this clonotype: The junction shows a germline mismatch at one end, possibly a read error. The chain has TRBV5-1 and TRBJ2-2, with 7 bases aligning to TRBD2. In germline, CDR1 is SGHRS, CDR2 YFSETQ. The length of the CDR3 is 16 residues. DNA of the CDR3: TGCACCAGCAGCCGTTCGGTGAGCGGGGTGACCGGGGAGCTGTTTTTT. It codes for CTSSRSVSGVTGELFF.

This clonotype was recorded many times. V and J are TRBV4-3 and TRBJ1-3; perhaps TRBD1 as D (6 bases). Germline-derived CDR1 and CDR2 are LGHNA and YSLEER. There are 17 residues in the CDR3. V was trimmed by 3 bases and J by 0 bases, leaving 15 bases between them. DNA for the CDR3: TGCGCCAGCAGCCACACCTATAGGACAGCCTCTGGAAACACCATATATTTT. This encodes CASSHTYRTASGNTIYF.

The V and J genes are TRBV3-1 and TRBJ2-3; tentative D call: TRBD2 (5 bases). V was cut by 11 bases and J by 6 bases, with 30 bases left in between. The germline CDR1 and CDR2 sequences are LGHDT and YNNKEL (reference sequence). This CDR3 has 17 residues. The CDR3 loop reads CASCQDIVELVSDTQYF. Written as DNA, the CDR3 is TGTGCCTCCTGCCAAGATATAGTCGAACTAGTATCGGATACGCAGTATTTT.

This clonotype was found many times. V gene TRBV6-5 combines with J gene TRBJ1-1; 9 nucleotides align to TRBD1. The CDR3 consists of 13 residues. The germline V gene has CDR1 MNHEY and CDR2 SVGAGI. V gave up 1 base and J gave up 8 bases; unmatched junction bases: 2. CDR3 in DNA: TGTGCCAGCAGTTACTTAGGGACAGGGGAAGCTTTCTTT. This encodes CASSYLGTGEAFF.

This clonotype was counted ten times or more. The chain employs TRBV5-1 and TRBJ2-1; D possibly corresponds to TRBD2 (6 bases). CDR3 length: 16 amino acids. Deletions cut 0 bases from V and 3 bases from J, with 13 bases between. The germline gives CDR1 SGHRS, CDR2 YFSETQ. The CDR3 nucleotides are TGCGCCAGCAGCTTGGGCTTCGGGACTGTCTACAATGAGCAGTTCTTC. This gives the protein CASSLGFGTVYNEQFF. The variable domain in full, completed from reference TRBV5-1 and TRBJ2-1, reads KAGVTQTPRYLIKTRGQQVTLSCSPISGHRSVSWYQQTPGQGLQFLFEYFSETQRNKGNFPGRFSGRQFSNSRSEMNVSTLELGDSALYLCASSLGFGTVYNEQFFGPGTRLTVL.

This clonotype has at least ten counts. This sequence joins TRBV18 and TRBJ1-1, with TRBD1 as a possible D gene (5 bases). Per germline, CDR1 KGHSH and CDR2 LQKENI. This CDR3 contains 16 residues. Trimming removed 3 bases at V and 5 bases at J, with 19 bases between. The CDR3 loop is CASSPGVRERKTEAFF. The DNA of the CDR3 is TGTGCCAGCTCACCCGGAGTCAGGGAAAGGAAGACTGAAGCTTTCTTT.

Ten or more counts support this clonotype. The chain joins TRBV27 to TRBJ2-7, with 12 positions matching TRBD1. J gave up 1 base and V 5 bases, and 9 bases lay outside the gene matches. This CDR3 has 17 residues. Germline CDR1 reads MNHEY; CDR2 reads SMNVEV (reference sequence). In nucleotides, the CDR3 is TGTGCCAGCAGTCCCCTTGGGACAGGGGGCTCATCCTACGAGCAGTACTTC. Protein sequence: CASSPLGTGGSSYEQYF.

There are many counts of this clonotype. At one end, the junction sequence differs from germline, possibly due to a read error. The V gene is TRBV6-5, the J gene TRBJ1-4; D perhaps matches TRBD1 (6 bases). The CDR3 is 16 residues long. Germline V CDR1 and CDR2: MNHEY, SVGAGI. As DNA, the CDR3 is TGTGCCAGCAGTTACCTTACAGGGACGGGGGCCGAAAACCTGTTTTTT. It translates to CASSYLTGTGAENLFF.

This clonotype was seen repeatedly, ten times or more. The chain has TRBV28 and TRBJ2-7; D unresolved. V shed 5 bases and J shed 2 bases, with 13 bases lying between them. Germline CDR1 is MDHEN and CDR2 is SYDVKM. The CDR3 is 14 residues long. The chain's CDR3 is CASSRLTPTYEQYF. The CDR3 DNA is TGTGCCAGCAGTCGACTCACTCCCACCTACGAGCAGTACTTC.

In its sample, this clonotype was seen a few times. This chain links TRBV7-6 with TRBJ2-3; a weak D match, TRBD2 (6 bases). Deletions cut 2 bases from V and 4 bases from J, with 13 bases between. The germline V gene encodes CDR1 SGHVS and CDR2 FNYEAQ. This CDR3 region has 15 residues. CDR3 in DNA: TGTGCCAGCAGCTTACACGGGAGAGTGGCAGATACGCAGTATTTT. Its translation: CASSLHGRVADTQYF.

This clonotype was counted many times. V gene TRBV20-1 combines with J gene TRBJ1-5; possibly TRBD1 for D (5 bases). The CDR3 runs 13 residues. Germline lookup yields CDR1 DFQATT and CDR2 SNEGSKA (reference sequence). V was pared by 5 bases and J by 9 bases, with 17 bases between. CDR3 protein: CSAGRDPRGPQHF. Written as DNA, the CDR3 is TGCAGTGCTGGCAGGGACCCGCGGGGGCCCCAGCATTTT.

V and J are TRBV6-4 and TRBJ1-2; 7 bases align to TRBD1. V lost 5 bases and J lost 8; bases outside the gene matches: 5. The CDR3 loop spans 12 amino acids. The germline V gene encodes CDR1 MRHNA and CDR2 SNTAGT. The CDR3 protein is CASSNQGGGYTF. As DNA, the CDR3 is TGTGCCAGCAGTAACCAGGGGGGAGGCTACACCTTC.

This clonotype was found many times. The chain is built from TRBV4-1 and TRBJ2-2, with D perhaps matching TRBD2 (6 bases). V gave up 1 base and J gave up 6 bases, with 12 bases separating them. Germline CDR1 and CDR2: MGHRA and YSYEKL. The CDR3 covers 15 residues. The CDR3 DNA reads TGCGCCAGCAGCCAAGCGGTGGGAGGTTCCGGGGAGCTGTTTTTT. The encoded protein is CASSQAVGGSGELFF.

Many counts were recorded for this clonotype. The chain links TRBV6-5 to TRBJ1-6; no firm D call. V was shortened by 2 bases and J by 6 bases, with 11 bases between the two germline ends. The V gene's germline CDR1 is MNHEY and CDR2 SVGAGI. The CDR3 totals 15 residues. CDR3 residues: CASSYGSASNSPLHF. The CDR3 nucleotides are TGTGCCAGCAGTTACGGTTCAGCCTCTAATTCACCCCTCCACTTT.

There are many counts of this clonotype. The rearrangement uses TRBV30 and TRBJ2-3; D gene ambiguous. V dropped 0 bases and J dropped 5 bases, with 3 bases sitting between them. Germline CDR1 GTSNPN, CDR2 SVGIG (reference sequence). This CDR3 has 11 residues. The CDR3 here is CAWSVRDTQYF. As DNA, the CDR3 is TGTGCCTGGAGTGTACGAGATACGCAGTATTTT.

This clonotype was found a few times. The CDR3 is CASRLTGTVNTGELFF. The CDR3 nucleotides are TGTGCCAGCAGATTAACGGGGACGGTGAACACCGGGGAGCTGTTTTTT. The V and J genes are TRBV7-8 and TRBJ2-2; D possibly uses TRBD1 or TRBD2 (5 bases each). There are 16 residues in the CDR3. Germline V gene sequence: CDR1 SGHVS, CDR2 FQNEAQ. V shed 6 bases and J shed 1 base, with 15 bases lying between them.

This clonotype was picked up many times. CDR3 sequence: CASSGGQVTDTQYF. The DNA for the CDR3 is TGTGCCAGCAGCGGAGGACAGGTAACAGATACGCAGTATTTT. This chain joins TRBV9 and TRBJ2-3, with 7 bases fitting TRBD1. Trimming at V came to 3 bases and at J to 3 bases, leaving 4 bases not matched to a gene. CDR1 and CDR2 (germline): SGDLS, YYNGEE. This CDR3 contains 14 residues.

The sample holds many counts of this clonotype. This CDR3 reads CASSITGQYNEQFF. The CDR3 nucleotides are TGTGCCAGTAGTATCACTGGACAGTACAATGAGCAGTTCTTC. V usage is TRBV19 and J usage is TRBJ2-1, with a tentative D call TRBD1 (6 bases). Germline V gives CDR1 LNHDA, CDR2 SQIVND (reference sequence). The CDR3 sequence is 14 residues long. Trimming cost V 3 bases and J 4 bases, with 10 bases left between them.